The 19 T cell receptor beta chains reported below all come from one sample, sequenced in a study of cytomegalovirus exposure and HLA in healthy donors. The PCR was carried out with 60 Vbeta primers and 13 Jbeta primers. Clones were sequenced by immunoSEQ multiplex PCR, and TCRdb holds only the in-frame ones, with some missing. This table holds fewer than 110,000 clones, approximately 70% found once. The specimen sequenced was PBMCs. These receptors came from a woman aged 45-60 years in good health and CMV-seronegative.

J is TRBJ1-1 and V is TRBV11-3; possible D gene TRBD1, 6 bases. The germline V gene encodes CDR1 SGHNT and CDR2 YENEEA. V was clipped by 9 bases and J by 0 bases, with 11 bases between them. The CDR3 is 13 residues long. The CDR3 spells CASKGQLNTEAFF. The DNA for the CDR3 is TGTGCCAGTAAAGGACAGCTGAACACTGAAGCTTTCTTT.

This rearrangement joins TRBV11-3 to TRBJ2-7; 7 positions match TRBD1. Germline V gene data show CDR1 as SGHNT and CDR2 as YENEEA. The V and J ends lost 2 bases and 2 bases, in that order; junction bases with no gene match: 12. The CDR3 is made up of 17 amino acids. DNA for the CDR3: TGTGCCAGCAGCTTACCCCTGGGGACCGGGACAGCCTACGAGCAGTACTTC. Its translation is CASSLPLGTGTAYEQYF.

This clone was counted only a few times. The chain employs TRBV5-5 and TRBJ2-5; perhaps TRBD2 as D (6 bases). CDR3 length equals 14 residues. V lost 5 bases and J lost 5, with 16 bases in between. Germline CDR1 SGHKS, CDR2 YYEKEE (reference sequence). The CDR3: CASRAVEGPETQYF. For the CDR3, the DNA is TGTGCCAGCAGGGCCGTGGAGGGTCCTGAGACCCAGTACTTC.

The chain joins TRBV10-3 to TRBJ2-1, with D uncertain. CDR1 is ENHRY, CDR2 SYGVKD, per germline. CDR3 length equals 15 residues. V gave up 3 bases and J gave up 0 bases, with 9 bases separating them. The CDR3 region is CAISERLTSYNEQFF. Written as DNA, the CDR3 is TGTGCCATCAGTGAAAGACTCACCTCCTACAATGAGCAGTTCTTC.

This clone showed up just once. The chain joins TRBV2 to TRBJ1-2; 8 bases agree with TRBD1. CDR3 size: 13 residues. CDR1 and CDR2 (germline): SNHLY, FYNNEI. The junction had 5 bases not matched to a gene; V was cut back by 4 bases and J by 7 bases. The CDR3: CASSGDRSTGYTF. CDR3 DNA: TGTGCCAGCAGTGGGGACAGGAGCACTGGCTACACCTTC.

This chain uses TRBV4-3 with TRBJ2-7; D ambiguous. The CDR3 covers 15 residues. Looked up from germline, CDR1 is LGHNA and CDR2 is YSLEER. Trimming removed 2 bases at V and 2 bases at J, with 13 bases between. The chain's CDR3 is CASSQRRHNPYEQYF. The CDR3 bases are TGCGCCAGCAGCCAAAGACGACACAATCCCTACGAGCAGTACTTC.

The chain uses TRBV6-4 and TRBJ1-1; D possibly corresponds to TRBD1 (6 bases). V lost 6 bases and J lost 2, with 16 bases in between. In germline, CDR1 is MRHNA, CDR2 SNTAGT. The CDR3 is 15 residues long. The CDR3: CASREKGGGNTEAFF. The CDR3 DNA reads TGTGCCAGCAGAGAAAAAGGGGGTGGTAACACTGAAGCTTTCTTT.

In regard to this clone: The same CDR3 can be traced to other DNA sequences in this sample. The chain is built from TRBV19 and TRBJ1-1; no clear D. The CDR3 runs to 14 residues. Trimming left V 1 base short and J 0 bases short, with 6 bases between. Per germline, CDR1 LNHDA and CDR2 SQIVND (reference sequence). The chain's CDR3 is CASSIGGLNTEAFF. In nucleotides, the CDR3 is TGTGCCAGTAGTATAGGTGGCTTGAACACTGAAGCTTTCTTT.

This sequence joins TRBV5-1 and TRBJ2-2; tentatively, D is TRBD2 (6 bases). The CDR3 is made up of 16 amino acids. The ends were cut back, 0 bases at V and 5 bases at J, with 14 bases in the middle. CDR1 is SGHRS and CDR2 is YFSETQ in the germline V gene. The CDR3 reads CASSLAVSGVTGELFF. The DNA for the CDR3 is TGCGCCAGCAGCTTGGCCGTTAGCGGAGTGACCGGGGAGCTGTTTTTT.

About this clone itself: The sample holds other DNA sequences that translate to the same CDR3. The chain recombines TRBV6-5 with TRBJ1-3; D is unclear. CDR3 size: 15 residues. The V and J ends lost 2 bases and 0 bases respectively, with 8 bases between them. Germline CDR1 reads MNHEY; CDR2 reads SVGAGI. CDR3 nucleotide sequence: TGTGCCAGCAGTTACGATACGAGCTCTGGAAACACCATATATTTT. Its protein is CASSYDTSSGNTIYF.

The chain has TRBV9 and TRBJ2-1; TRBD2 might be the D (5 bases). This CDR3 region has 12 residues. CDR1 is SGDLS, CDR2 YYNGEE, per germline. Deletions cut 4 bases from V and 3 bases from J, with 5 bases between. DNA of the CDR3: TGTGCCAGCAGCCGGGACTACAATGAGCAGTTCTTC. Translating it yields CASSRDYNEQFF.

The rearrangement links TRBV7-2 to TRBJ2-1; 8 bases agree with TRBD2. Germline assignment: CDR1 SGHTA and CDR2 FQGNSA. This CDR3 spans 15 amino acids. Trimming took 1 base from V and 7 from J; bases not matched to a gene: 6. CDR3 DNA: TGTGCCAGCAGCTTAGTCGGGGGGGCTCTTAATGAGCAGTTCTTC. Protein product: CASSLVGGALNEQFF.

The V and J genes are TRBV7-9 and TRBJ2-5, with 8 bases matching TRBD2. The CDR3 sequence is 14 residues long. Germline lookup yields CDR1 SEHNR and CDR2 FQNEAQ (reference sequence). Trimming at V came to 5 bases and at J to 5 bases, leaving 7 bases not matched to a gene. The DNA of the CDR3 is TGTGCCAGCAGCCCCAGGACTAGCCACGAGACCCAGTACTTC. The encoded protein is CASSPRTSHETQYF.

V and J are TRBV5-1 and TRBJ1-5; D uncertain. V was pared by 0 bases and J by 5 bases, with 6 bases between. The CDR3 contains 13 residues. The germline V gene has CDR1 SGHRS and CDR2 YFSETQ. The CDR3 sequence: CASSLAFDQPQHF. In DNA, the CDR3 is TGCGCCAGCAGCTTGGCCTTCGATCAGCCCCAGCATTTT.

The gene calls are TRBV9 and TRBJ2-1; TRBD2 aligns across 7 bases. The CDR3 consists of 15 residues. The germline CDR1 and CDR2 sequences are SGDLS and YYNGEE. Trimming removed 2 bases from V and 4 bases from J; junction bases left unmatched: 6. The CDR3 protein is CASSVAGGGYNEQFF. CDR3 nucleotide sequence: TGTGCCAGCAGCGTCGCTGGCGGGGGATACAATGAGCAGTTCTTC.

The J gene is TRBJ2-3, the V gene TRBV5-4; perhaps TRBD1 as D (6 bases). The germline V gene has CDR1 SGHNT and CDR2 YYREEE (reference sequence). This CDR3 contains 16 residues. Trimming took 4 bases from V and 5 from J, leaving 20 bases between them. The CDR3 region has the DNA TGTGCCAGCAGCAGTGGGACAACTAAGGGGGTAGATACGCAGTATTTT. Protein product: CASSSGTTKGVDTQYF.

The gene calls are TRBV5-4 and TRBJ2-3, with 7 bases aligning to TRBD1. The CDR3 extends over 13 amino acids. V was clipped by 4 bases and J by 5 bases; unmatched bases: 4. Germline CDR1 and CDR2: SGHNT and YYREEE (reference sequence). The CDR3 DNA is TGTGCCAGCAGCCTTACAGGGGTAGATACGCAGTATTTT. This encodes CASSLTGVDTQYF.

The V call is TRBV5-1, the J call TRBJ1-2; TRBD1 aligns across 7 bases. Per germline, CDR1 SGHRS and CDR2 YFSETQ. The CDR3 runs 13 residues. V trimming: 2 bases; J trimming: 7 bases; junction bases outside the gene matches: 5. The CDR3 DNA is TGCGCCAGCAGCTTAAACAGGGGAAGTGGCTACACCTTC. Its translation is CASSLNRGSGYTF.

This chain links TRBV4-1 with TRBJ2-1; 7 positions match TRBD2. Germline CDR1 reads MGHRA; CDR2 reads YSYEKL. The V segment lost 1 base and the J segment 6 bases; nucleotides outside the gene matches: 9. CDR3 length equals 16 residues. CDR3 nucleotides: TGCGCCAGCAGCCAAGGCGGTCTAGCGGTAGGCAATGAGCAGTTCTTC. It encodes CASSQGGLAVGNEQFF.